Below, 3 T cell receptor beta chains from the same sample are listed, as sequenced in a study of shared clonotypes between healthy human individuals. The protocol was immunoSEQ multiplex PCR, while the TCRdb copy is restricted to in-frame clones and leaves out a portion. This sample has 1 million to 1.3 million clones, with 70% to 80% found just once. Material for sequencing was memory CD4+ T cells from PBMCs. The subset is: CD45RA-negative fraction. The source is a man between 18 and 35 years old in good health. Some clones in this sample may be carry-over from other donors' samples.

This chain links TRBV29-1 with TRBJ2-3; the match to TRBD1 covers 10 bases. Germline CDR1 SQVTM, CDR2 ANQGSEA. This CDR3 has 16 residues. After removal of 3 bases from V and 5 bases from J, the junction contained 11 bases not matched to a gene. The CDR3 is CSVERPGQGPVDTQYF. The CDR3 region has the DNA TGCAGCGTTGAGCGGCCGGGACAGGGGCCAGTAGATACGCAGTATTTT.

Concerning this clone: Given a much more abundant clone one base away, this may be a read error. The chain links TRBV11-2 to TRBJ2-7; D unresolved. The germline V and J ends were trimmed by 8 bases and 0 bases, with 5 bases remaining between them. CDR1 is SGHAT and CDR2 is FQNNGV in the germline V gene. This CDR3 spans 11 amino acids. As DNA, the CDR3 is TGTGCCAGCGGGATCTCCTACGAGCAGTACTTC. This encodes CASGISYEQYF.

A word on this clone: The sample contains more than one DNA sequence encoding this CDR3. The chain uses TRBV7-2 and TRBJ2-3; D might be TRBD2 (6 bases). Trimming pared 4 bases from V and 5 bases from J, leaving 13 bases between. The CDR3 contains 14 residues. Germline V gene data show CDR1 as SGHTA and CDR2 as FQGNSA. CDR3 sequence (DNA): TGTGCCAGCAGCTCCCTTGCCGGGGGAGATACGCAGTATTTT. Its protein is CASSSLAGGDTQYF.